This TCR beta chain was documented in a study of T cell responses to AZD1222 COVID-19 vaccine. Across the study: Both about-4-week and about-12-week second-dose recipients were combined. Whole-study results and caveats: With two AZD1222 doses given, Spike-specific TCR breadth and depth both rose. There were repertoire samples only from the period after the peak T cell response.

Profiled with immunoSEQ multiplex PCR; TCRdb holds only in-frame clones, not every one. The table lists roughly 97,000 clones, over 75% of them singletons. V shed 3 bases and J shed 4 bases, with 12 bases lying between them. CDR1 is SEHNR and CDR2 is FQNEAQ in the germline V gene (reference sequence). The length of the CDR3 is 14 residues. In the case of this clone: The antigen is not known.

V usage is TRBV7-9 and J usage is TRBJ1-2, with D unresolved. The sample was peripheral blood, taken on day 0 of AZD1222 vaccination. The sequence was obtained from an adult in good health. The CDR3 nucleotides read TGTGCCAGCAGCTTTGGAACGGCCGCCTATGGCTACACCTTC. Its protein product is CASSFGTAAYGYTF.